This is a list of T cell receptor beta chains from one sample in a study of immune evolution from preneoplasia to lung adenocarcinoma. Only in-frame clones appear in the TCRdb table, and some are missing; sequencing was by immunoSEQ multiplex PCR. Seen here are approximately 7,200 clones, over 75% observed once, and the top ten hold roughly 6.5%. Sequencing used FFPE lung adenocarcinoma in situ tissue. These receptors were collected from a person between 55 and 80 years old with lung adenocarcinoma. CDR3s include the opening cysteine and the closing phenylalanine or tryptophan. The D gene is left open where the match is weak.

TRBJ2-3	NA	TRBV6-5	TGTGCACCAGATACGCAGTATTTT	CAPDTQYF
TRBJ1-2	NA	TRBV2	TGTGCCAGCAGTGAAGCGCTTTCAGGGAATGGCTACACCTTC	CASSEALSGNGYTF
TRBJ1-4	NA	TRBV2	TGTGCCAGCACCGACGGGACGGATAATGAAAAACTGTTTTTT	CASTDGTDNEKLFF
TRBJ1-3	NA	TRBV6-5	TGTGCCAGCAGTTACTCGAGGCAGAATTTGTGGCACACCATATATTTT	CASSYSRQNLWHTIYF
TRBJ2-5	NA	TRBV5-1	TGCGCCAGCAGCTCCGGGACCCTATACGAGACCCAGTACTTC	CASSSGTLYETQYF
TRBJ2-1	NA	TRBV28	TGTGCCAGCAGCACTTTAGGGGCAGGGACAATTAACAATGAGCAGTTCTTC	CASSTLGAGTINNEQFF
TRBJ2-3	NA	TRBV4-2	TGTGCCAGCAGCTTGGACACAGATACGCAGTATTTT	CASSLDTDTQYF
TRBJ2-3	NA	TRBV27	TGTGCCAGCAGCCTACAGGGATCTATTACAGATACGCAGTATTTT	CASSLQGSITDTQYF
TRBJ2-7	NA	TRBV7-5	TGTGCCAGAAGCTTAAATAGGCCCGGATCAAGCGGGGAGCAGTACTTC	CARSLNRPGSSGEQYF
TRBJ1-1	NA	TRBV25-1	TGTGCCAGCAGTGAATATCGGTCCCATTATTATTTT	CASSEYRSHYYF